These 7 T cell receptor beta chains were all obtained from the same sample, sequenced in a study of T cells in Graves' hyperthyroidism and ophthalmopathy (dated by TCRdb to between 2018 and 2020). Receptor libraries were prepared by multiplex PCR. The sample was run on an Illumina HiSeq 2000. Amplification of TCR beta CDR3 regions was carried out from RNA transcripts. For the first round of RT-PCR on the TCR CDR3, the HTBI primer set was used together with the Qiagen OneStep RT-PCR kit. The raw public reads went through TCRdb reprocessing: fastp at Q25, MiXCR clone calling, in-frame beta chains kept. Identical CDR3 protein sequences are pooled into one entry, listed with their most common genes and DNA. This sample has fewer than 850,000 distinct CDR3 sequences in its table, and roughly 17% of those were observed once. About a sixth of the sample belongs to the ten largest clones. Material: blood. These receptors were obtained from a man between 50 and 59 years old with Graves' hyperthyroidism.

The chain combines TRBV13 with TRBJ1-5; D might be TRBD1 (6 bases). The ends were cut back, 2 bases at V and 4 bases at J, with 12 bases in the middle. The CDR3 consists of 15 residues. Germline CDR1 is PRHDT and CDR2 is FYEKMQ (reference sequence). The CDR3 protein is CASSLWGAENQPQHF. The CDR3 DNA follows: TGTGCCAGCAGCTTATGGGGGGCAGAGAATCAGCCCCAGCATTTT.

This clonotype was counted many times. CDR3 nucleotide sequence: TGTGCCAGCAGCACTGGGGTTTCCTACAATGAGCAGTTCTTC. It encodes CASSTGVSYNEQFF. This chain connects TRBV7-9 to TRBJ2-1; D gene uncertain. Germline V gene lookup returns CDR1 SEHNR and CDR2 FQNEAQ (reference sequence). Trimming took off 5 bases at V and 1 base at J, with 9 bases between the two ends. CDR3 length: 14 amino acids. Supplemented by reference TRBV7-9 and TRBJ2-1, the full variable domain reads DTGVSQNPRHKITKRGQNVTFRCDPISEHNRLYWYRQTLGQGPEFLTYFQNEAQLEKSRLLSDRFSAERPKGSFSTLEIQRTEQGDSAMYLCASSTGVSYNEQFFGPGTRLTVL.

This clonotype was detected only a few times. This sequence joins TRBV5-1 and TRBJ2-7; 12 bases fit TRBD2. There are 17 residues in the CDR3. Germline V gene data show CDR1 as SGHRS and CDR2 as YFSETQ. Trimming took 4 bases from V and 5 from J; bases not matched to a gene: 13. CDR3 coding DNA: TGCGCCAGCAGCCTTGTGGGTGGACTAGCGGGAATAGACGAGCAGTACTTC. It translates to CASSLVGGLAGIDEQYF.

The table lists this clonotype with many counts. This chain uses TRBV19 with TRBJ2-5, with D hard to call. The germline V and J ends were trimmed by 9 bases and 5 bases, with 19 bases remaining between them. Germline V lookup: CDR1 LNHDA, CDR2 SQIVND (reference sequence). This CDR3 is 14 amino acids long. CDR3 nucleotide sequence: TGTGCCAGCAACCCCGAGGTAGGGTCGGAGACCCAGTACTTC. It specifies CASNPEVGSETQYF.

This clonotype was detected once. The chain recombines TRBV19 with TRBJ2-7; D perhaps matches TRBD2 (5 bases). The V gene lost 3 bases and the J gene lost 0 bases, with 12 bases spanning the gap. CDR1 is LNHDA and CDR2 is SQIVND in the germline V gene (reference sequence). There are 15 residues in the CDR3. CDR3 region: CASSMDREVSYEQYF. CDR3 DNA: TGTGCCAGTAGTATGGATCGGGAAGTCTCCTACGAGCAGTACTTC.

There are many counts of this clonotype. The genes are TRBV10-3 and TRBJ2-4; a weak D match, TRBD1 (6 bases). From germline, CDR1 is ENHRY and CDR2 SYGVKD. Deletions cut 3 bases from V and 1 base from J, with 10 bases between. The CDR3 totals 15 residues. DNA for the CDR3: TGTGCCATCAGTGACGTAGGACAGGCCAAAAACATTCAGTACTTC. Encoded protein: CAISDVGQAKNIQYF.

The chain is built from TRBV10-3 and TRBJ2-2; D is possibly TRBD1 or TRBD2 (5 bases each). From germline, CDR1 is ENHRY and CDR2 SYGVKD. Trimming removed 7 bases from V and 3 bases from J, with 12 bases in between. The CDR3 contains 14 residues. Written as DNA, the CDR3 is TGTGCCATCATGAGGGGTTTCGACACCGGGGAGCTGTTTTTT. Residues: CAIMRGFDTGELFF.